This entry lists 30 T cell receptor beta chains sequenced from one sample in a study of Ad26.COV2.S vaccination and SARS-CoV-2 variants. Treatment denoted: about 20 received Ad26.COV2.S at low or high dose, single or two shots; several received placebo; per-sample allocation not given. Samples came from day 63 after the first vaccine or placebo injection. Method: immunoSEQ multiplex PCR; TCRdb's copy keeps in-frame clones and lacks some. The sample has approximately 460,000 clones, 80% to 90% seen once. Material: peripheral blood, obtained in a trial of Ad26.COV2.S vaccine versus placebo. These receptors were taken from a person between 18 and 59 years old who received the Ad26.COV2.S COVID-19 vaccine or a placebo.

The chain is built from TRBV29-1 and TRBJ1-3, with D hard to call. V dropped 5 bases and J dropped 1 base, with 3 bases sitting between them. Germline V CDR1 and CDR2: SQVTM, ANQGSEA. The CDR3 extends over 11 amino acids. The DNA of the CDR3 is TGCAGCGTTCGATCTGGAAACACCATATATTTT. Amino acid sequence: CSVRSGNTIYF.

In this sample, this clone turned up once. The CDR3 sequence: CASSLNPGALYEQYF. DNA for the CDR3: TGTGCCAGCAGCCTAAACCCCGGGGCCCTCTACGAGCAGTACTTC. This chain links TRBV5-5 with TRBJ2-7, with D perhaps being TRBD1 or TRBD2 (5 bases each). Germline values: CDR1 SGHKS, CDR2 YYEKEE (reference sequence). CDR3 length equals 15 residues. Trimming removed 4 bases from V and 3 bases from J, with 17 bases in between. Together with reference TRBV5-5 and TRBJ2-7, the CDR3 gives the full variable domain: DAGVTQSPTHLIKTRGQQVTLRCSPISGHKSVSWYQQVLGQGPQFIFQYYEKEERGRGNFPDRFSARQFPNYSSELNVNALLLGDSALYLCASSLNPGALYEQYFGPGTRLTVT.

This clone showed up just once. CDR3 amino acids: CASSLVATNTEAFF. In DNA, the CDR3 is TGTGCCAGCAGCTTAGTTGCCACAAACACTGAAGCTTTCTTT. The chain joins TRBV7-2 to TRBJ1-1, with unresolved D. This CDR3 contains 14 residues. Germline V gives CDR1 SGHTA, CDR2 FQGNSA. Trimming removed 1 base from V and 2 bases from J, with 8 bases in between. Full variable domain (missing parts from reference TRBV7-2 and TRBJ1-1): GAGVSQSPSNKVTEKGKDVELRCDPISGHTALYWYRQSLGQGLEFLIYFQGNSAPDKSGLPSDRFSAERTGGSVSTLTIQRTQQEDSAVYLCASSLVATNTEAFFGQGTRLTVV.

This sequence joins TRBV27 and TRBJ1-2; weak D call: TRBD1 (6 bases). This CDR3 has 14 residues. Trimming removed 5 bases at V and 3 bases at J, with 13 bases between. Germline V gives CDR1 MNHEY, CDR2 SMNVEV (reference sequence). The CDR3 DNA sequence: TGTGCCAGCAGTCGGCACAGGGCCGACTATGGCTACACCTTC. Protein product: CASSRHRADYGYTF.

This clone showed up just once. The chain carries TRBV28 and TRBJ1-1, with 9 bases aligning to TRBD1. The CDR3 is made up of 15 amino acids. Per germline, CDR1 MDHEN and CDR2 SYDVKM. J was trimmed by 1 base and V by 7 bases; bases with no gene match: 7. The CDR3 DNA reads TGTGCCAGCACACTCGGGACAGGGCCGAACACTGAAGCTTTCTTT. Protein: CASTLGTGPNTEAFF.

This sequence joins TRBV18 and TRBJ1-2; 8 nucleotides line up with TRBD1. This CDR3 is built from 14 residues. Germline CDR1 is KGHSH and CDR2 is LQKENI. The trim removed 3 bases at V and 3 bases at J, leaving 3 bases unmatched. The chain's CDR3 is CASSPDRGYYGYTF. The DNA for the CDR3 is TGTGCCAGCTCACCCGACAGGGGATACTATGGCTACACCTTC.

V usage is TRBV29-1 and J usage is TRBJ2-7, with D possibly matching TRBD1 (5 bases). In germline, CDR1 is SQVTM, CDR2 ANQGSEA. Trimming shortened V by 4 bases and J by 1 base, and 17 bases separated the two germline ends. This CDR3 contains 15 residues. Here the CDR3 reads CSVVLLTGQSYEQYF. The CDR3 coding sequence is TGCAGCGTTGTATTACTAACAGGTCAATCCTACGAGCAGTACTTC.

On this clone: The same CDR3 is also encoded by other DNA sequences in this sample. This sequence joins TRBV6-5 and TRBJ1-1, with D possibly matching TRBD1 (6 bases). The CDR3 length is 14 residues. Trimming shortened V by 0 bases and J by 4 bases, and 9 bases separated the two germline ends. CDR1 is MNHEY, CDR2 SVGAGI, per germline. The CDR3 DNA reads TGTGCCAGCAGTTACTCAGGGGGAGTCACTGAAGCTTTCTTT. Translated: CASSYSGGVTEAFF.

V and J are TRBV7-9 and TRBJ2-5, with D possibly matching TRBD2 (6 bases). Per the germline V gene, CDR1 is SEHNR and CDR2 is FQNEAQ (reference sequence). Trimming took 2 bases from V and 0 from J, leaving 10 bases between them. The CDR3 extends over 15 amino acids. CDR3 DNA sequence: TGTGCCAGCAGCTTATTGGCGGGACACCAAGAGACCCAGTACTTC. It is translated as CASSLLAGHQETQYF. The full variable domain, completed using reference TRBV7-9 and TRBJ2-5, is DTGVSQNPRHKITKRGQNVTFRCDPISEHNRLYWYRQTLGQGPEFLTYFQNEAQLEKSRLLSDRFSAERPKGSFSTLEIQRTEQGDSAMYLCASSLLAGHQETQYFGPGTRLLVL.

The chain couples TRBV19 to TRBJ2-3; 8 bases align to TRBD2. This CDR3 comprises 18 residues. After removal of 1 base from V and 1 base from J, the junction contained 10 bases not matched to a gene. Per germline, CDR1 LNHDA and CDR2 SQIVND (reference sequence). CDR3 amino acids: CASSIAPVLAGRTDTQYF. The CDR3 DNA reads TGTGCCAGTAGTATAGCACCGGTCCTAGCGGGCCGCACAGATACGCAGTATTTT.

This chain uses TRBV12-3 or TRBV12-4 with TRBJ2-5; D assignment may be TRBD1 or TRBD2 (6 bases each). There are 12 residues in the CDR3. The V end was cut by 7 bases, the J end by 5 bases, with 11 bases between. The CDR3 DNA follows: TGTGCCAGCAATCGAGGGGGGGAGACCCAGTACTTC. It translates to CASNRGGETQYF.

This rearrangement joins TRBV24-1 to TRBJ2-3; D is unresolved. The CDR3 has 14 amino acids. Trimming stripped 9 bases from V and 8 bases from J, with 20 bases between. Germline lookup yields CDR1 KGHDR and CDR2 SFDVKD. Here the CDR3 DNA reads TGTGCCACCCCTAGTTGGACCCAATCCGCTACGCAGTATTTT. Amino acid sequence: CATPSWTQSATQYF.

The chain joins TRBV25-1 to TRBJ1-4; a possible D gene is TRBD1 (5 bases). Per the germline V gene, CDR1 is MGHDK and CDR2 is SYGVNS. This CDR3 has 17 residues. Trimming cost V 1 base and J 0 bases, with 12 bases left between them. The CDR3 loop is CASSEWRDVATNEKLFF. DNA for the CDR3: TGTGCCAGCAGTGAATGGCGGGACGTTGCAACTAATGAAAAACTGTTTTTT.

This rearrangement joins TRBV30 to TRBJ2-3, with 9 bases fitting TRBD2. V dropped 3 bases and J dropped 0; count of bases not matched to a gene: 1. CDR1 and CDR2 from the germline V gene are GTSNPN and SVGIG (reference sequence). The CDR3 totals 14 residues. CDR3: CAWRLAGSTDTQYF. For the CDR3, the DNA is TGTGCCTGGAGGCTAGCGGGAAGCACAGATACGCAGTATTTT.

The V call is TRBV19, the J call TRBJ2-1; 7 bases are a match to TRBD2. The germline V gene encodes CDR1 LNHDA and CDR2 SQIVND (reference sequence). The CDR3 is made up of 14 amino acids. The V and J ends lost 8 bases and 6 bases, in that order; junction bases with no gene match: 10. CDR3 amino acids: CASRREVSFNEQFF. The DNA for the CDR3 is TGTGCCAGTCGACGGGAGGTGTCTTTCAATGAGCAGTTCTTC.

The chain links TRBV15 to TRBJ1-5, with TRBD1 matching 9 bases. The V segment lost 1 base and the J segment 1 base; nucleotides outside the gene matches: 5. The CDR3 runs 17 residues. Germline V gives CDR1 LNHNV, CDR2 YYDKDF (reference sequence). The CDR3 nucleotides read TGTGCCACCAGCAGAGGGGGACAGGGCTTCAGCAATCAGCCCCAGCATTTT. Residues: CATSRGGQGFSNQPQHF. The full variable domain, with the rest looked up from reference TRBV15 and TRBJ1-5, is DAMVIQNPRYQVTQFGKPVTLSCSQTLNHNVMYWYQQKSSQAPKLLFHYYDKDFNNEADTPDNFQSRRPNTSFCFLDIRSPGLGDTAMYLCATSRGGQGFSNQPQHFGDGTRLSIL.

This clone turned up a few times. The chain combines TRBV4-1 with TRBJ2-7; 9 bases are shared with TRBD2. The CDR3 runs 15 residues. CDR1 MGHRA and CDR2 YSYEKL come from the germline V gene. Trimming at V came to 3 bases and at J to 0 bases, leaving 3 bases not matched to a gene. The CDR3 sequence: CASSHRGGGSYEQYF. CDR3 bases: TGCGCCAGCAGCCATCGCGGGGGGGGCTCCTACGAGCAGTACTTC.

The chain recombines TRBV6-2 or TRBV6-3 with TRBJ2-1, with 9 bases that match TRBD2. This CDR3 has 16 amino acids. The ends lost 4 bases at V and 8 bases at J; junction bases unmatched: 12. Germline CDR1 MNHEY, CDR2 SVGEGT. Written as DNA, the CDR3 is TGTGCCAGCAGTTCCGTCCTAGCGGGATCTTTCCATGAGCAGTTCTTC. This translates into CASSSVLAGSFHEQFF.

The chain carries TRBV27 and TRBJ2-4; D gene ambiguous. CDR3 length: 15 residues. Germline-derived CDR1 and CDR2 are MNHEY and SMNVEV (reference sequence). V was pared by 10 bases and J by 0 bases, with 16 bases between. In nucleotides, the CDR3 is TGTGCCACCTGCACCGACCGTCTAGCCAAAAACATTCAGTACTTC. Amino acids: CATCTDRLAKNIQYF.

This clone was recorded a few times. The rearrangement uses TRBV11-2 and TRBJ1-3; D ambiguous. The CDR3 is made up of 12 amino acids. Between the trimmed V and J ends, which lost 2 bases and 5 bases, there was a span of 4 bases. Germline V CDR1 and CDR2: SGHAT, FQNNGV. CDR3 region: CASSLHRNTIYF. DNA of the CDR3: TGTGCCAGCAGCTTACATCGAAACACCATATATTTT.

The chain recombines TRBV7-9 with TRBJ1-1; 8 positions match TRBD1. Looked up from germline, CDR1 is SEHNR and CDR2 is FQNEAQ (reference sequence). The CDR3 consists of 16 residues. The V segment lost 5 bases and the J segment 4 bases; nucleotides outside the gene matches: 12. The CDR3 DNA sequence: TGTGCCAGCAGCCCGGCCGGGACAGGAAAGATCACTGAAGCTTTCTTT. It yields the protein CASSPAGTGKITEAFF.

CDR3 loop: CASSTGQGNYEQYF. In DNA form, the CDR3 reads TGTGCCAGCAGTACCGGACAGGGAAACTACGAGCAGTACTTC. J is TRBJ2-7 and V is TRBV27; TRBD1 agrees at 8 bases. The CDR3 has 14 amino acids. The V and J ends lost 5 bases and 3 bases, in that order; junction bases with no gene match: 6. The germline V gene has CDR1 MNHEY and CDR2 SMNVEV (reference sequence).

The chain employs TRBV5-1 and TRBJ1-4; TRBD1 aligns across 8 bases. Per germline, CDR1 SGHRS and CDR2 YFSETQ. The CDR3 sequence is 15 residues long. Losses at the gene ends were 4 bases for V and 4 bases for J; bases not matched to a gene: 6. CDR3 bases: TGCGCCAGCAGCGGGCAGGGGGCGGATAATGAAAAACTGTTTTTT. Protein: CASSGQGADNEKLFF.

The V call is TRBV10-3, the J call TRBJ2-5; no clear D gene. This CDR3 has 17 residues. Germline lookup yields CDR1 ENHRY and CDR2 SYGVKD. V lost 3 bases, J lost 3 bases, and 20 bases lay in between. The CDR3 coding sequence is TGTGCCATCAGTGACGGTAGGAATATCAACAAGAAAGAGACCCAGTACTTC. It is translated as CAISDGRNINKKETQYF.

The chain combines TRBV6-5 with TRBJ1-1, with a tentative D call TRBD1 (6 bases). This CDR3 spans 15 amino acids. The V end was cut by 4 bases, the J end by 2 bases, with 14 bases between. The germline V gene encodes CDR1 MNHEY and CDR2 SVGAGI. The CDR3: CASSLQGGGNTEAFF. CDR3 nucleotide sequence: TGTGCCAGCAGTTTACAGGGAGGGGGTAACACTGAAGCTTTCTTT.

This chain connects TRBV3-1 (or the pseudogene TRBV3-2) to TRBJ1-1, with 9 bases aligning to TRBD1. The CDR3 runs 15 residues. The germline V gene encodes CDR1 LGHDT and CDR2 YNNKEL (reference sequence). J was trimmed by 4 bases and V by 0 bases; bases with no gene match: 3. In nucleotides, the CDR3 is TGTGCCAGCAGCCAAGAACAGGGGGCCGGCACTGAAGCTTTCTTT. Amino acid sequence: CASSQEQGAGTEAFF.

CDR3 amino acids: CASSDTGVEKLFF. The DNA of the CDR3 is TGTGCCAGCAGTGATACAGGGGTTGAAAAACTGTTTTTT. The chain combines TRBV6-1 with TRBJ1-4; 7 bases line up with TRBD1. The CDR3 is 13 residues long. J lost 7 bases, V lost 3 bases, and 2 bases had no gene match. From germline, CDR1 is MNHNS and CDR2 SASEGT.

The chain is built from TRBV19 and TRBJ1-2; D gene unclear. The CDR3 totals 16 residues. Germline V gives CDR1 LNHDA, CDR2 SQIVND (reference sequence). Trimming cost V 9 bases and J 4 bases, with 24 bases left between them. CDR3 nucleotides: TGTGCCAGGCTATACCAGAACCCCGCCGCGGCCTATGGCTACACCTTC. Protein sequence: CARLYQNPAAAYGYTF.

The rearrangement links TRBV14 to TRBJ1-1; a weak D match, TRBD1 (5 bases). The V and J ends lost 0 bases and 3 bases respectively, with 14 bases between them. The CDR3 length is 16 residues. Germline V gene sequence: CDR1 SGHDN, CDR2 FVKESK. The CDR3 here is CASSQEGAAGDTEAFF. CDR3 nucleotide sequence: TGTGCCAGCAGCCAAGAAGGGGCGGCCGGGGACACTGAAGCTTTCTTT.

This chain connects TRBV7-9 to TRBJ1-3; TRBD1 might be the D (6 bases). Trimming cost V 5 bases and J 0 bases, with 11 bases left between them. Germline V gives CDR1 SEHNR, CDR2 FQNEAQ (reference sequence). The CDR3 loop spans 15 amino acids. The CDR3 nucleotides read TGTGCCAGCAGCCTCACAGGGCGCTCTGGAAACACCATATATTTT. Translated: CASSLTGRSGNTIYF.